This T cell receptor (beta chain) was sequenced in a study of blood T cells in healthy people across ages. It was with a sample-barcoded 5' primer and a J-beta primer mix that a second PCR of about 7 to 12 cycles was run. One entry per CDR3 protein results from TCRdb running MiXCR on the 5' RACE reads. This table holds roughly 1,700,000 distinct CDR3 sequences, 28% found once. CDR3 size: 15 residues. Germline assignment: CDR1 SNHLY and CDR2 FYNNEI. This clonotype occurred a few times. At one of its ends the junction is not consistent with the germline gene, which may arise from a read error. V usage is TRBV2 and J usage is TRBJ2-6; no clear D gene. The TCR sequence derives from a woman in her 30s in good health. Sequenced input: blood. The CDR3 sequence: CVSSDGPSGANVLTF. The CDR3 DNA follows: TGTGTCAGCAGTGATGGGCCCTCTGGGGCCAACGTCCTGACTTTC.